Below are 18 T cell receptor beta chains sequenced from a single sample in a study of blood T cell repertoires in COVID-19. Produced via immunoSEQ multiplex PCR; TCRdb's table is partial and in-frame only. The data hold approximately 300,000 clones, with around 83% observed a single time. The specimen was peripheral blood. These receptors all come from a woman between 50 and 59 years old with acute or convalescent COVID-19.

The chain recombines TRBV7-3 with TRBJ2-1; weak D call: TRBD1 (7 bases). Germline CDR1 and CDR2: SGHTA and FQGTGA. Between the trimmed V and J ends, which lost 5 bases and 0 bases, there was a span of 17 bases. This CDR3 region has 17 residues. The CDR3 sequence is CASSPQGGASSYNEQFF. CDR3 sequence (DNA): TGTGCCAGCAGCCCGCAGGGGGGAGCGTCCTCCTACAATGAGCAGTTCTTC.

V is TRBV5-1 and J is TRBJ2-7, with 12 bases aligning to TRBD1. Trimming took 2 bases from V and 4 from J; bases not matched to a gene: 4. From germline, CDR1 is SGHRS and CDR2 YFSETQ. CDR3 length: 15 residues. DNA of the CDR3: TGCGCCAGCAGCTTAGGGACAGGGGGCGGTTACGAGCAGTACGTC. It yields the protein CASSLGTGGGYEQYV.

The rearrangement uses TRBV6-5 and TRBJ2-5; 7 bases align to TRBD1. Germline values: CDR1 MNHEY, CDR2 SVGAGI. V lost 7 bases, J lost 2 bases, and 7 bases stayed unmatched. The CDR3 has 14 amino acids. The CDR3 sequence is CASTFGQDQETQYF. Here the CDR3 DNA reads TGTGCCAGCACATTCGGACAGGATCAAGAGACCCAGTACTTC.

The rearrangement uses TRBV6-2 or TRBV6-3 and TRBJ2-7, with TRBD1 identical over 7 bases. CDR1 is MNHEY and CDR2 is SVGEGT in the germline V gene. V shed 0 bases, J shed 7 bases, and the junction held 6 bases outside the gene matches. The CDR3 has 14 residues. The DNA for the CDR3 is TGTGCCAGCAGTTACTCGAGACAGGGCAAGGAGCAGTACTTC. It translates to CASSYSRQGKEQYF.

The chain joins TRBV6-5 to TRBJ2-5, with D tentatively TRBD1 (5 bases). The germline CDR1 and CDR2 sequences are MNHEY and SVGAGI. Deletions cut 3 bases from V and 1 base from J, with 9 bases between. This CDR3 region has 14 residues. This CDR3 reads CASSYSGPQETQYF. DNA of the CDR3: TGTGCCAGCAGTTATTCAGGGCCCCAAGAGACCCAGTACTTC.

The J gene is TRBJ2-3, the V gene TRBV5-1; D is perhaps TRBD2 (6 bases). V was pared by 2 bases and J by 2 bases, with 12 bases between. Germline V gives CDR1 SGHRS, CDR2 YFSETQ. The CDR3 sequence is 15 residues long. CDR3 residues: CASSLQDYDTDTQYF. The DNA for the CDR3 is TGCGCCAGCAGCTTACAGGACTACGACACAGATACGCAGTATTTT.

The rearrangement links TRBV5-1 to TRBJ2-2; TRBD2 aligns across 8 bases. Losses at the gene ends were 7 bases for V and 8 bases for J; bases not matched to a gene: 7. The CDR3 covers 13 residues. Germline CDR1 is SGHRS and CDR2 is YFSETQ. The CDR3 sequence is CASPGGEEGELFF. The DNA of the CDR3 is TGCGCCAGCCCGGGAGGGGAGGAGGGGGAGCTGTTTTTT.

The gene calls are TRBV29-1 and TRBJ1-2; 8 bases are a match to TRBD1. V dropped 6 bases and J dropped 4; count of bases not matched to a gene: 10. Germline V CDR1 and CDR2: SQVTM, ANQGSEA. CDR3 length: 14 amino acids. The CDR3 bases are TGCAGCGTCGGACCTCGACAGGGGCGCTATGGCTACACCTTC. Amino acids: CSVGPRQGRYGYTF.

The gene calls are TRBV27 and TRBJ1-1; D is unresolved. The CDR3 consists of 11 residues. The ends were cut back, 6 bases at V and 3 bases at J, with 5 bases in the middle. Germline CDR1 and CDR2: MNHEY and SMNVEV (reference sequence). CDR3: CASRGYTEAFF. The CDR3, as DNA: TGTGCCAGCAGGGGCTACACTGAAGCTTTCTTT.

A remark on this clone: One junction end does not reproduce the germline sequence, and a read error may be involved. This rearrangement joins TRBV5-1 to TRBJ2-1; D is unclear. CDR1 SGHRS and CDR2 YFSETQ come from the germline V gene. The CDR3 extends over 14 amino acids. CDR3 residues: CASSFMGSNNEQFF. CDR3 nucleotide sequence: TGCGCCAGCAGCTTCATGGGCTCCAACAATGAGCAGTTCTTC.

The chain recombines TRBV4-1 with TRBJ2-5; D ambiguous. CDR1 and CDR2 from the germline V gene are MGHRA and YSYEKL. The CDR3 loop spans 15 amino acids. V was shortened by 0 bases and J by 5 bases, with 13 bases between the two germline ends. The chain's CDR3 is CASSQEGETVETQYF. In DNA form, the CDR3 reads TGCGCCAGCAGCCAAGAAGGAGAGACTGTGGAGACCCAGTACTTC.

This chain connects TRBV30 to TRBJ1-2; D uncertain. V lost 2 bases, J lost 6 bases, and 13 bases lay in between. Germline values: CDR1 GTSNPN, CDR2 SVGIG (reference sequence). The CDR3 loop spans 13 amino acids. This CDR3 is CAWSSHGVNGYTF. The CDR3 DNA follows: TGTGCCTGGAGTTCCCACGGGGTTAATGGCTACACCTTC.

The chain uses TRBV24-1 and TRBJ2-6, with 8 bases aligning to TRBD1. J gave up 2 bases and V 7 bases, and 3 bases lay outside the gene matches. This CDR3 comprises 15 residues. Germline assignment: CDR1 KGHDR and CDR2 SFDVKD. CDR3 residues: CATSATGAGANVLTF. The CDR3 nucleotides read TGTGCCACCAGCGCGACAGGGGCTGGGGCCAACGTCCTGACTTTC.

This clone was seen only a few times. The chain has TRBV2 and TRBJ1-1; 9 nucleotides line up with TRBD1. The CDR3 spans 14 residues. In germline, CDR1 is SNHLY, CDR2 FYNNEI. J was trimmed by 5 bases and V by 7 bases; bases with no gene match: 8. The CDR3 spells CASIGDRARTEAFF. The CDR3 DNA follows: TGTGCCAGCATAGGGGACAGGGCAAGGACTGAAGCTTTCTTT.

The rearrangement links TRBV2 to TRBJ1-6; unclear D gene. This CDR3 has 11 amino acids. CDR1 is SNHLY and CDR2 is FYNNEI in the germline V gene. V was shortened by 10 bases and J by 6 bases, with 7 bases between the two germline ends. The CDR3 reads CATGSNSPLHF. Written as DNA, the CDR3 is TGTGCCACCGGGAGTAATTCACCCCTCCACTTT.

The chain carries TRBV6-5 and TRBJ2-3; 9 bases agree with TRBD2. Germline-derived CDR1 and CDR2 are MNHEY and SVGAGI. Losses at the gene ends were 5 bases for V and 1 base for J; bases not matched to a gene: 4. The CDR3 is made up of 15 amino acids. The CDR3 DNA follows: TGTGCCAGCAGTCAAAGGACTAGCGGCACAGATACGCAGTATTTT. It specifies CASSQRTSGTDTQYF.

The rearrangement links TRBV5-1 to TRBJ1-1; weak D call: TRBD1 (5 bases). This CDR3 spans 14 amino acids. Germline assignment: CDR1 SGHRS and CDR2 YFSETQ. V lost 4 bases and J 5 bases, leaving 15 bases between the germline ends. This CDR3 reads CASSPGPGGTEAFF. The CDR3 nucleotides read TGCGCCAGCAGCCCCGGGCCCGGGGGGACTGAAGCTTTCTTT.

A word on this clone: Compared with germline, one end of the junction differs, possibly owing to a read error. This chain joins TRBV18 and TRBJ2-7; 9 bases align to TRBD1. The germline gives CDR1 KGHSH, CDR2 LQKENI. This CDR3 contains 13 residues. The CDR3 DNA follows: TGTGCCAGCTCACCACCGGGACAGGGTTCGTTCCACTTC. Translated: CASSPPGQGSFHF. Complete variable domain (other parts from reference TRBV18 and TRBJ2-7): NAGVMQNPRHLVRRRGQEARLRCSPMKGHSHVYWYRQLPEEGLKFMVYLQKENIIDESGMPKERFSAEFPKEGPSILRIQQVVRGDSAAYFCASSPPGQGSFHFGPGTRLTVT.